The sequence of this T cell receptor beta chain was determined in a study of response to subunit inactivated influenza vaccine. TCRdb re-called the RT-PCR reads through MiXCR, storing one row per CDR3 protein. The sample lists some 550,000 distinct CDR3 sequences, approximately 22% occurring once. Trimming removed 2 bases from V and 3 bases from J, with 11 bases in between. The germline V gene has CDR1 SGHRS and CDR2 YFSETQ. The CDR3 runs to 14 residues. A further study also used this sample, focusing on T cells expressing NK-cell markers. From that second work: Making the TCR beta cDNA relied on 5'RACE template switching with UMIs. The study drew TCR beta repertoires from sorted CD3+CD56+NKG2C+, CD3+CD56+NKG2C- and CD3+CD56-NKG2C+ T cells.

The receptor's source is a man in his forties or fifties who received an inactivated influenza vaccine. The source was CD4+ T cells sorted from PBMCs, collected roughly 13 days after vaccination. This chain links TRBV5-1 with TRBJ2-5, with D possibly matching TRBD1 (5 bases). The CDR3 spells CASSFWAGKETQYF. CDR3 nucleotide sequence: TGCGCCAGCAGCTTCTGGGCAGGGAAAGAGACCCAGTACTTC.